This is a list of T cell receptor beta chains from one sample in a study of blood T cell repertoires in COVID-19. Repertoires were generated with immunoSEQ multiplex PCR, while TCRdb's copy carries only in-frame clones and drops some. Of about 89,000 clones in the sample, more than 85% are singletons; the top ten hold roughly 2.2%. The sample was peripheral blood. The receptors here all came from a human donor with active COVID-19. The donor label of this sample is uncertain. Both conserved end residues are part of each CDR3. D genes are given only for firm matches. Size tells how often a clone was seen (once, few, many) or the class of an expanded clone, and some rows leave it out.

>TRBV7-3|NA|TRBJ1-2|NA
CASSFSPGYGYTF
TGTGCCAGCAGCTTTTCCCCGGGCTATGGCTACACCTTC
>TRBV28|NA|TRBJ2-7|TRBD1
CASSLSAGGGTYEQYF
TGTGCCAGCAGTTTATCCGCAGGGGGCGGCACCTACGAGCAGTACTTC
>TRBV12-3/TRBV12-4|NA|TRBJ2-7|NA
CASSRHGYEQYF
TGTGCCAGCAGTAGACATGGCTACGAGCAGTACTTC
>TRBV27|NA|TRBJ1-6|NA
CASSLWAENSPLHF
TGTGCCAGCAGTTTATGGGCAGAGAATTCACCCCTCCACTTT
>TRBV7-9|few|TRBJ1-4|NA
CASSLVSGSTNEKLFF
TGTGCCAGCAGCTTAGTATCGGGATCAACTAATGAAAAACTGTTTTTT
>TRBV6-2/TRBV6-3|NA|TRBJ2-2|TRBD1
CASSYDLPPQGATPNTGELFF
TGTGCCAGCAGTTACGATCTACCTCCACAGGGGGCTACCCCGAACACCGGGGAGCTGTTTTTT
>TRBV18|NA|TRBJ2-7|TRBD1
CASSPDRVISYEQYF
TGTGCCAGCTCACCTGACAGGGTTATCTCCTACGAGCAGTACTTC
>TRBV2|NA|TRBJ2-1|TRBD1
CAGRTGGMSGNEQFF
TGTGCCGGAAGGACAGGGGGCATGTCGGGCAATGAGCAGTTCTTC
>TRBV5-1|few|TRBJ1-5|TRBD1
CASSPGGGEEPQHF
TGCGCCAGCAGCCCAGGAGGGGGCGAGGAGCCCCAGCATTTT
>TRBV7-8|NA|TRBJ2-7|NA
CASSSRRLVSPYEQYF
TGTGCCAGCAGCTCCCGGAGGCTAGTATCGCCCTACGAGCAGTACTTC
>TRBV29-1|NA|TRBJ2-6|NA
CSVVFRKTSGANVLTF
TGCAGCGTTGTATTCAGGAAAACCTCTGGGGCCAACGTCCTGACTTTC
>TRBV7-2|NA|TRBJ1-2|TRBD1
CASSFGQGAGGYTF
TGTGCCAGCAGCTTCGGACAGGGGGCTGGTGGCTACACCTTC
>TRBV3-1/TRBV3-2|NA|TRBJ2-7|TRBD1
CASSQDWTGVYEQYF
TGTGCCAGCAGCCAGGATTGGACAGGGGTCTACGAGCAGTACTTC
>TRBV6-5|few|TRBJ2-6|TRBD1
CATLGQRSGANVLTF
TGTGCCACCTTGGGACAGCGCTCTGGGGCCAACGTCCTGACTTTC
>TRBV19|NA|TRBJ1-6|NA
CASSTLRGGGDNSPLHF
TGTGCCAGTAGTACCCTCAGAGGGGGTGGGGATAATTCACCCCTCCACTTT
>TRBV7-3|NA|TRBJ2-5|NA
CASSEQGGQETQYF
TGTGCCAGCAGCGAACAGGGGGGGCAAGAGACCCAGTACTTC
>TRBV4-1|NA|TRBJ1-6|NA
CASSQVSPGEYSPLHF
TGCGCCAGCAGCCAAGTTTCCCCAGGGGAATACTCACCCCTCCACTTT
>TRBV5-1|NA|TRBJ2-5|NA
CASSFSGLQETQYF
TGCGCCAGCAGCTTTTCAGGGCTACAAGAGACCCAGTACTTC
>TRBV2|NA|TRBJ1-2|NA
CASSTGTKYGYTF
TGTGCCAGCAGTACCGGGACTAAATATGGCTACACCTTC
>TRBV7-2|NA|TRBJ1-1|NA
CASKGVQVYEAFF
TGTGCCAGCAAGGGGGTTCAGGTATATGAAGCTTTCTTT
>TRBV5-1|few|TRBJ2-2|NA
CASSLGLNPNTGELFF
TGCGCCAGCAGCTTGGGGCTCAATCCGAACACCGGGGAGCTGTTTTTT
>TRBV4-1|NA|TRBJ2-7|NA
CASSQEDRAYEQYF
TGCGCCAGCAGCCAAGAAGACAGAGCCTACGAGCAGTACTTC
>TRBV5-1|NA|TRBJ1-1|TRBD1
CASCAGTVNTEAFF
TGCGCCAGCTGCGCCGGGACAGTGAACACTGAAGCTTTCTTT
>TRBV7-6|NA|TRBJ2-3|TRBD2
CASSLPSGGTTDTQYF
TGTGCCAGCAGCTTACCTAGCGGGGGAACCACAGATACGCAGTATTTT
>TRBV2|NA|TRBJ2-7|TRBD2
CASSDRGGPGYEQYF
TGTGCCAGCAGTGATCGCGGGGGGCCCGGCTACGAGCAGTACTTC
>TRBV6-5|NA|TRBJ2-5|TRBD1
CASKPWTGGTETQYF
TGTGCCAGCAAACCGTGGACAGGGGGCACGGAGACCCAGTACTTC
>TRBV6-5|once|TRBJ2-3|TRBD2
CASRGGVRDTQYF
TGTGCCAGCCGCGGGGGGGTTCGGGATACGCAGTATTTT
>TRBV16|NA|TRBJ1-5|NA
CASSPRESERQHF
TGTGCCAGCAGTCCTCGGGAGTCTGAGCGCCAGCATTTT
>TRBV20-1|NA|TRBJ1-2|NA
CSASTGINYGYTF
TGCAGTGCAAGTACAGGGATTAACTATGGCTACACCTTC
>TRBV3-1/TRBV3-2|NA|TRBJ1-3|NA
CASSQDWSDTIYF
TGTGCCAGCAGCCAAGATTGGTCGGACACCATATATTTT
>TRBV3-1/TRBV3-2|NA|TRBJ2-3|TRBD2
CASSHPPGSGGLTDTQYF
TGTGCCAGCAGCCACCCCCCGGGGAGCGGGGGGCTCACAGATACGCAGTATTTT
>TRBV6-1|NA|TRBJ1-2|NA
CASSEARGYTF
TGTGCCAGCAGTGAAGCGCGCGGCTACACCTTC
>TRBV5-3|NA|TRBJ2-1|NA
CARDIYNEQFF
TGTGCCAGAGACATTTACAATGAGCAGTTCTTC
>TRBV7-6|NA|TRBJ1-1|NA
CASSLTTGKNTEAFF
TGTGCCAGCAGCTTAACAACAGGGAAGAACACTGAAGCTTTCTTT
>TRBV2|NA|TRBJ2-1|NA
CASSGGSNEQFF
TGTGCCAGCAGCGGAGGGTCCAATGAGCAGTTCTTC
>TRBV9|few|TRBJ2-7|TRBD1
CASSSGTGREQYF
TGTGCCAGCAGCTCAGGGACAGGGCGCGAGCAGTACTTC